These 19 T cell receptor beta chains were all obtained from the same sample, sequenced in a study of OX40 agonist ivuxolimab in advanced cancers. Clones were sequenced by immunoSEQ multiplex PCR, and TCRdb holds only the in-frame ones, with some missing. This table has 95,000 to 100,000 clones, around 83% appearing once. The specimen was CD4+ or CD8+ T cells sorted from blood, collected in a trial of the OX40 agonist ivuxolimab. Receptors originate from an adult with an advanced solid tumor such as melanoma, head and neck, liver or kidney cancer.

The chain couples TRBV15 to TRBJ2-2, with D unclear. Germline values: CDR1 LNHNV, CDR2 YYDKDF (reference sequence). Trimming took off 0 bases at V and 2 bases at J, with 13 bases between the two ends. The CDR3 consists of 17 residues. The CDR3 sequence: CATSREKGSFNTGELFF. The CDR3 DNA sequence: TGTGCCACCAGCAGAGAAAAAGGATCCTTTAACACCGGGGAGCTGTTTTTT.

The rearrangement joins TRBV5-6 to TRBJ1-1, with 11 nucleotides matching TRBD1. CDR1 and CDR2 from the germline V gene are SGHDT and YYEEEE. Germline trimming cut 4 bases from V and 0 bases from J; bases unmatched to any gene: 5. The CDR3 is made up of 16 amino acids. CDR3 protein: CASSTRGQGVNTEAFF. DNA for the CDR3: TGTGCCAGCAGCACCCGGGGACAGGGGGTGAACACTGAAGCTTTCTTT.

The genes are TRBV18 and TRBJ2-7; a weak D match, TRBD2 (7 bases). The CDR3 is 15 amino acids. The germline V gene encodes CDR1 KGHSH and CDR2 LQKENI. Trimming cost V 3 bases and J 1 base, with 13 bases left between them. The CDR3 is CASSPTEGGSYEQYF. The CDR3 coding sequence is TGTGCCAGCTCACCCACGGAGGGGGGGTCCTACGAGCAGTACTTC.

A note on this clone: One end of the junction is discordant with germline, which a read error may explain. The rearrangement links TRBV7-3 to TRBJ2-5; 11 nucleotides match TRBD2. Germline CDR1 and CDR2: SGHTA and FQGTGA. The CDR3 loop spans 16 amino acids. CDR3 loop: CASSLTSGGNQETQYF. The CDR3 region has the DNA TGTGCCAGCAGCCTAACTAGCGGGGGTAACCAAGAGACCCAGTACTTC.

There are a few counts of this clone. The V and J genes are TRBV9 and TRBJ1-2; TRBD1 aligns across 10 bases. V was clipped by 3 bases and J by 7 bases; unmatched bases: 6. The CDR3 runs to 14 residues. Germline CDR1 SGDLS, CDR2 YYNGEE. CDR3 in DNA: TGTGCCAGCAGCGCCCGACAGGGGGCTAGTGGCTACACCTTC. Protein: CASSARQGASGYTF.

This chain joins TRBV2 and TRBJ1-6; no definite D call. The V gene lost 0 bases and the J gene lost 6 bases, with 6 bases spanning the gap. The CDR3 contains 14 residues. CDR1 and CDR2 (germline): SNHLY, FYNNEI. The CDR3 coding sequence is TGTGCCAGCAGTGAAGCGCTTAGTAATTCACCCCTCCACTTT. Its protein is CASSEALSNSPLHF.

V gene TRBV4-1 combines with J gene TRBJ2-4, with 9 bases identical to TRBD1. V gave up 4 bases and J gave up 8 bases; unmatched junction bases: 9. CDR3 length: 15 residues. Germline V gene sequence: CDR1 MGHRA, CDR2 YSYEKL. CDR3: CASSPEGQGGDIQYF. The CDR3 bases are TGCGCCAGCAGCCCTGAGGGACAGGGCGGTGACATTCAGTACTTC.

This rearrangement joins TRBV5-1 to TRBJ2-5, with D possibly being TRBD1 (6 bases). The CDR3 extends over 15 amino acids. Germline CDR1 reads SGHRS; CDR2 reads YFSETQ. Trimming removed 0 bases from V and 2 bases from J, with 11 bases in between. The chain's CDR3 is CASSLAGQSQETQYF. For the CDR3, the DNA is TGCGCCAGCAGCTTGGCCGGACAGTCGCAAGAGACCCAGTACTTC.

The chain uses TRBV30 and TRBJ1-5; D unresolved. This CDR3 is 13 amino acids long. Trimming left V 0 bases short and J 5 bases short, with 8 bases between. In germline, CDR1 is GTSNPN, CDR2 SVGIG (reference sequence). CDR3 nucleotides: TGTGCCTGGAGTGTAGGCATCGATCAGCCCCAGCATTTT. Translation gives CAWSVGIDQPQHF.

This clone has more than one count but fewer than ten. The chain recombines TRBV12-5 with TRBJ2-5; 8 positions match TRBD2. V was pared by 5 bases and J by 5 bases, with 7 bases of the junction left unmatched. This CDR3 spans 14 amino acids. From germline, CDR1 is LGHNT and CDR2 FRNRAP. The CDR3 reads CASGLGTSSETQYF. The CDR3 DNA reads as TGTGCTAGTGGTCTCGGGACTAGTAGCGAGACCCAGTACTTC.

CDR3 nucleotide sequence: TGTGCCAGTAGTATTGGGCCGCGGGAGCCCCAGCATTTT. Its protein is CASSIGPREPQHF. The chain couples TRBV19 to TRBJ1-5; D is ambiguous. With 3 bases removed from V and 8 bases from J, the gap between germline ends came to 11 bases. The germline CDR1 and CDR2 sequences are LNHDA and SQIVND (reference sequence). The CDR3 sequence is 13 residues long.

The chain joins TRBV5-4 to TRBJ1-5, with a tentative D call TRBD1 (5 bases). The germline gives CDR1 SGHNT, CDR2 YYREEE (reference sequence). CDR3 length: 14 residues. The ends were cut back, 4 bases at V and 1 base at J, with 9 bases in the middle. CDR3 DNA: TGTGCCAGCAGCCTGGGGGGAAGCAATCAGCCCCAGCATTTT. Translated, it gives CASSLGGSNQPQHF.

This sequence joins TRBV30 and TRBJ2-3; either TRBD1 or TRBD2 may fit D (5 bases each). There are 16 residues in the CDR3. V dropped 0 bases and J dropped 1 base, with 14 bases sitting between them. Germline assignment: CDR1 GTSNPN and CDR2 SVGIG (reference sequence). CDR3 sequence: CAWSVGTLARTDTQYF. The CDR3 DNA reads as TGTGCCTGGAGTGTAGGGACCCTAGCTCGCACAGATACGCAGTATTTT.

This clone appeared once. The gene calls are TRBV7-6 and TRBJ2-7; D is uncertain. The V gene's germline CDR1 is SGHVS and CDR2 FNYEAQ. Trimming took 5 bases from V and 0 from J, leaving 17 bases between them. This CDR3 has 16 residues. In DNA form, the CDR3 reads TGTGCCAGCAGCGCCGCAAGAACTATGAGCTCCTACGAGCAGTACTTC. Protein: CASSAARTMSSYEQYF.

The sample holds a few counts of this clone. V usage is TRBV14 and J usage is TRBJ2-2; a possible D gene is TRBD1 (6 bases). This CDR3 spans 13 amino acids. V was clipped by 6 bases and J by 7 bases, with 12 bases between them. Germline loops: CDR1 SGHDN, CDR2 FVKESK. CDR3 residues: CASRDSLLGELFF. The CDR3 DNA reads as TGTGCCAGCAGGGACAGTTTACTCGGGGAGCTGTTTTTT.

This clone was seen only once. This chain connects TRBV28 to TRBJ1-5; TRBD1 matches at 8 bases. Germline V lookup: CDR1 MDHEN, CDR2 SYDVKM. This CDR3 has 16 amino acids. V shed 3 bases and J 0 bases; nucleotides not matched to a gene: 4. The CDR3 spells CASSFPTGVSNQPQHF. For the CDR3, the DNA is TGTGCCAGCAGTTTCCCGACAGGGGTTAGCAATCAGCCCCAGCATTTT.

Here the CDR3 DNA reads TGTGCCAGCAAGGAGACAGGGGCGAGCGACGAGCAGTACTTC. Its translation: CASKETGASDEQYF. The chain employs TRBV2 and TRBJ2-7, with 8 positions matching TRBD1. This CDR3 contains 14 residues. Germline loops: CDR1 SNHLY, CDR2 FYNNEI. With V trimmed by 7 bases and J by 5 bases, 10 bases remained unmatched.

This chain connects TRBV28 to TRBJ2-1, with TRBD1 matching over 12 bases. With 7 bases clipped from V and 6 bases from J, the junction kept 7 bases outside the gene matches. CDR3 length: 15 amino acids. Germline CDR1 is MDHEN and CDR2 is SYDVKM. The CDR3 DNA sequence: TGTGCCAGCAAATCCGGGACAGGGGGCCTCAATGAGCAGTTCTTC. Translation gives CASKSGTGGLNEQFF.

The genes are TRBV11-2 and TRBJ1-3, with D hard to call. Germline assignment: CDR1 SGHAT and CDR2 FQNNGV. CDR3 length: 15 amino acids. The V end lost 3 bases, the J end lost 0 bases, and 9 bases lay between the germline ends. CDR3 nucleotides: TGTGCCAGCAGCTTCCACCGGGGCTCTGGAAACACCATATATTTT. Encoded protein: CASSFHRGSGNTIYF.